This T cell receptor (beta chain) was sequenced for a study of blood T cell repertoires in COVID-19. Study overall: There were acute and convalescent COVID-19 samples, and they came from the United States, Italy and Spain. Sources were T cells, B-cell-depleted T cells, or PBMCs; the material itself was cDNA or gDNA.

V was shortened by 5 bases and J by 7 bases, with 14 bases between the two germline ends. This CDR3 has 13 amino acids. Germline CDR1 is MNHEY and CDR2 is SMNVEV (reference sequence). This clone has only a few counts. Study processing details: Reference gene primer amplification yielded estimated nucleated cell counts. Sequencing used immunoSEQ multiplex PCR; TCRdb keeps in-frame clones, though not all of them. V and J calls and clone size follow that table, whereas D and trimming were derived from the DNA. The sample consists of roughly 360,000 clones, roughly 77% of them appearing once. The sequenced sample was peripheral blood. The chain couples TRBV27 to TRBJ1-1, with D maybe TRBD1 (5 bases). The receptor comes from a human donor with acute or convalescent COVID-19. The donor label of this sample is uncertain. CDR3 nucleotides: TGTGCCAGCAGTCCAACCCACAGGAATGAAGCTTTCTTT. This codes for CASSPTHRNEAFF.